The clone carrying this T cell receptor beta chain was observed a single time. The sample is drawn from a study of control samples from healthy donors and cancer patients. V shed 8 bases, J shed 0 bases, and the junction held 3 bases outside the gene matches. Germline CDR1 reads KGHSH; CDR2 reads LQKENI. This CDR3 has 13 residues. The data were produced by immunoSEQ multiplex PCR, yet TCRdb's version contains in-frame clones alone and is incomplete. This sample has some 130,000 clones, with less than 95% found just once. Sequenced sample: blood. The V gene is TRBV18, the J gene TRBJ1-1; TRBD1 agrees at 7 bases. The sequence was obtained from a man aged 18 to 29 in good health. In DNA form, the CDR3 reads TGTGCCAGCACTGGACAGGTGAACACTGAAGCTTTCTTT. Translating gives CASTGQVNTEAFF. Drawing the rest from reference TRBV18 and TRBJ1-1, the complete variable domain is NAGVMQNPRHLVRRRGQEARLRCSPMKGHSHVYWYRQLPEEGLKFMVYLQKENIIDESGMPKERFSAEFPKEGPSILRIQQVVRGDSAAYFCASTGQVNTEAFFGQGTRLTVV.